This is a list of T cell receptor beta chains from one sample in a study of blood T cell repertoires in COVID-19. Profiled with immunoSEQ multiplex PCR; TCRdb holds only in-frame clones, not every one. The sample carries 200,000 to 250,000 clones, 88% recorded once. The specimen was peripheral blood. The receptors here all came from a man aged 18-30 years with active or convalescent COVID-19. Each CDR3 is given with its conserved first and last residue. The D gene is left open where the match is weak. A row's size may be missing; if present it is once, few, many or a size class.

j_call: TRBJ2-2; d_call: -; v_call: TRBV5-8; clone_size: -; cdr3_aa: CASSHTGQASPTGELFF; cdr3_nt: TGTGCCAGCAGCCATACGGGACAAGCCTCCCCCACCGGGGAGCTGTTTTTT
j_call: TRBJ2-1; d_call: TRBD2; v_call: TRBV30; clone_size: -; cdr3_aa: CAWSGLSGNEQFF; cdr3_nt: TGTGCCTGGAGTGGACTTAGCGGGAATGAGCAGTTCTTC
j_call: TRBJ1-5; d_call: -; v_call: TRBV7-2; clone_size: -; cdr3_aa: CASSGEDVSNQPQHF; cdr3_nt: TGTGCCAGCAGCGGGGAGGACGTTAGCAATCAGCCCCAGCATTTT
j_call: TRBJ2-7; d_call: TRBD1; v_call: TRBV7-2; clone_size: -; cdr3_aa: CASSLPGQGHEQYF; cdr3_nt: TGTGCCAGCAGCTTACCGGGACAGGGTCACGAGCAGTACTTC
j_call: TRBJ2-7; d_call: -; v_call: TRBV6-5; clone_size: once; cdr3_aa: CASESEAGYEQYF; cdr3_nt: TGTGCCAGCGAATCCGAAGCGGGCTACGAGCAGTACTTC
j_call: TRBJ2-1; d_call: TRBD2; v_call: TRBV30; clone_size: -; cdr3_aa: CAWSPFIGREQFF; cdr3_nt: TGTGCCTGGAGTCCATTCATCGGGAGGGAGCAGTTCTTC
j_call: TRBJ2-5; d_call: -; v_call: TRBV4-2; clone_size: -; cdr3_aa: CASSRRGQETQYF; cdr3_nt: TGTGCCAGCAGCCGCCGGGGCCAAGAGACCCAGTACTTC
j_call: TRBJ1-1; d_call: -; v_call: TRBV6-5; clone_size: -; cdr3_aa: CASSYSAGQNTEAFF; cdr3_nt: TGTGCCAGCAGTTACTCGGCGGGGCAGAACACTGAAGCTTTCTTT
j_call: TRBJ2-2; d_call: -; v_call: TRBV5-1; clone_size: -; cdr3_aa: CASSLTGRGNTGELFF; cdr3_nt: TGCGCCAGCAGCTTGACAGGGAGGGGGAACACCGGGGAGCTGTTTTTT
j_call: TRBJ2-5; d_call: TRBD1; v_call: TRBV6-5; clone_size: few; cdr3_aa: CASNLRGLQETQYF; cdr3_nt: TGTGCCAGCAACCTCAGGGGGTTGCAAGAGACCCAGTACTTC
j_call: TRBJ1-4; d_call: TRBD1; v_call: TRBV28; clone_size: -; cdr3_aa: CASSSWDSTLSTNEKLFF; cdr3_nt: TGTGCCAGCAGCTCCTGGGACAGTACCCTTTCAACTAATGAAAAACTGTTTTTT
j_call: TRBJ1-2; d_call: -; v_call: TRBV6-2/TRBV6-3; clone_size: -; cdr3_aa: CASSSPGRIGGDGYTF; cdr3_nt: TGTGCCAGCAGTTCCCCGGGCAGGATCGGAGGAGATGGCTACACCTTC
j_call: TRBJ2-1; d_call: -; v_call: TRBV28; clone_size: -; cdr3_aa: CASIVGGTSYNEQFF; cdr3_nt: TGTGCCAGCATTGTTGGCGGGACCTCCTACAATGAGCAGTTCTTC
j_call: TRBJ2-7; d_call: TRBD2; v_call: TRBV11-2; clone_size: -; cdr3_aa: CASSPRVAGGPAYEQYF; cdr3_nt: TGTGCCAGCAGCCCCCGGGTGGCGGGAGGGCCGGCGTACGAGCAGTACTTC
j_call: TRBJ1-1; d_call: -; v_call: TRBV2; clone_size: -; cdr3_aa: CASSEDPTGDLRAEAFF; cdr3_nt: TGTGCCAGCAGTGAAGACCCGACAGGTGATCTAAGGGCTGAAGCTTTCTTT
j_call: TRBJ2-5; d_call: -; v_call: TRBV19; clone_size: few; cdr3_aa: CASSGGGQGGTQYF; cdr3_nt: TGTGCCAGTAGTGGCGGCGGTCAGGGGGGGACCCAGTACTTC
j_call: TRBJ1-1; d_call: -; v_call: TRBV5-1; clone_size: -; cdr3_aa: CASSLAGGFEAFF; cdr3_nt: TGCGCCAGCAGCTTGGCCGGGGGGTTTGAAGCTTTCTTT
j_call: TRBJ2-6; d_call: TRBD1; v_call: TRBV5-8; clone_size: once; cdr3_aa: CASSSGQGAVSGANVLTF; cdr3_nt: TGTGCCAGCAGCTCGGGACAGGGGGCTGTCTCTGGGGCCAACGTCCTGACTTTC